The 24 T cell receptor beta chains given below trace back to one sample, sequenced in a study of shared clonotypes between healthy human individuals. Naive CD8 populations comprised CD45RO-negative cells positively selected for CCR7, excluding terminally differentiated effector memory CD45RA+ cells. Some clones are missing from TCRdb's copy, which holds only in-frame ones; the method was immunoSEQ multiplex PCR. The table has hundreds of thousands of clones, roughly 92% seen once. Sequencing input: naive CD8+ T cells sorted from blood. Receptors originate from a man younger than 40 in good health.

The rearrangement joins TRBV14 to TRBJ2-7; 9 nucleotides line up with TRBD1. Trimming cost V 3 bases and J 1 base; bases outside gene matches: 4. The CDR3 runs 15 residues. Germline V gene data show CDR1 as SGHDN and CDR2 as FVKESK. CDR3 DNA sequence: TGTGCCAGCAGCCACACCGGGACAGGGTCCTACGAGCAGTACTTC. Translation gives CASSHTGTGSYEQYF.

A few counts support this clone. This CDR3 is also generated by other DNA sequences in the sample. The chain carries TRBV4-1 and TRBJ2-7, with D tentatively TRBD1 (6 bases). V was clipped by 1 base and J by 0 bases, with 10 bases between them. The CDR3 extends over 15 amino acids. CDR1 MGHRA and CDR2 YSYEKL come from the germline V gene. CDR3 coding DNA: TGCGCCAGCAGCCAAGGGCAGGGGAGCTCCTACGAGCAGTACTTC. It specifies CASSQGQGSSYEQYF.

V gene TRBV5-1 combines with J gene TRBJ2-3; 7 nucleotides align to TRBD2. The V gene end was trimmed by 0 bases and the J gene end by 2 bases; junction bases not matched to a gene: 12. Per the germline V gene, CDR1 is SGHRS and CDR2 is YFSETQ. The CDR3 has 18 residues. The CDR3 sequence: CASSLASFGGSFTDTQYF. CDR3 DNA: TGCGCCAGCAGCTTGGCCTCCTTTGGCGGGAGTTTCACAGATACGCAGTATTTT.

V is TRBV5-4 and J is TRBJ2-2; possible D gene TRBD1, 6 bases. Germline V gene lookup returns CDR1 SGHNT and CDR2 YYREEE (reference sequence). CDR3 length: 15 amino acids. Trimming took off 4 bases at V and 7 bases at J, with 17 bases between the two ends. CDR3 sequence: CASSAAGAPNGELFF. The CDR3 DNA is TGTGCCAGCAGCGCTGCAGGGGCCCCCAACGGGGAGCTGTTTTTT.

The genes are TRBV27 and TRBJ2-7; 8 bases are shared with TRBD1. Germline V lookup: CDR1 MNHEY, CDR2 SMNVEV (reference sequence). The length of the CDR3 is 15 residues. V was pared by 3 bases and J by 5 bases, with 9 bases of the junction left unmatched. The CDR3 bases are TGTGCCAGCAGTTTCCGACAGGGGTATTTCCACGAGCAGTACTTC. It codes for CASSFRQGYFHEQYF.

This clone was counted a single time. For the CDR3, the DNA is TGTGCCAGCTCGGGACAGGGCGATAATGAGCAGTTCTTC. It specifies CASSGQGDNEQFF. The J gene is TRBJ2-1, the V gene TRBV27, with 9 bases that match TRBD1. The CDR3 runs to 13 residues. V lost 8 bases and J lost 7; bases outside the gene matches: 6. CDR1 and CDR2 (germline): MNHEY, SMNVEV (reference sequence).

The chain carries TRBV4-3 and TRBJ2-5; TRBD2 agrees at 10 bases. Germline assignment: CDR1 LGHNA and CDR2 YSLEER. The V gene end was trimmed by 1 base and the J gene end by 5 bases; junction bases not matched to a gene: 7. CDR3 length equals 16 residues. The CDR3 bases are TGCGCCAGCAGCCAAGGGAGCGGGAGGGCCGGGGAGACCCAGTACTTC. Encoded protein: CASSQGSGRAGETQYF.

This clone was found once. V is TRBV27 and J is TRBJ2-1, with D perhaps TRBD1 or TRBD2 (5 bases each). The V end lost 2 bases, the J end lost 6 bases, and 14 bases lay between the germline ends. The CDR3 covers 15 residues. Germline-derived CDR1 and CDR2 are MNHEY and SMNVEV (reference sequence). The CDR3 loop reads CASSLGPSGANEQFF. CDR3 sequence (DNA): TGTGCCAGCAGTTTAGGGCCCTCCGGGGCCAATGAGCAGTTCTTC.

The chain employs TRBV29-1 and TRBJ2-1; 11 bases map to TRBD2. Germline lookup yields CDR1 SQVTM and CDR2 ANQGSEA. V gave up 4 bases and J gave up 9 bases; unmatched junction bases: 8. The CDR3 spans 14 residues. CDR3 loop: CSVGRASGRTEQFF. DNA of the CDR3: TGCAGCGTTGGGCGGGCTAGCGGGAGGACTGAGCAGTTCTTC.

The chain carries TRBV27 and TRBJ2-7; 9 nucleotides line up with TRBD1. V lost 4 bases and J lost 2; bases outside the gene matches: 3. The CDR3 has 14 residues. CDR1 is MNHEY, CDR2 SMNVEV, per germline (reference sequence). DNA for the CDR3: TGTGCCAGCAGTTACAGGGACAGGGCCTACGAGCAGTACTTC. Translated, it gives CASSYRDRAYEQYF.

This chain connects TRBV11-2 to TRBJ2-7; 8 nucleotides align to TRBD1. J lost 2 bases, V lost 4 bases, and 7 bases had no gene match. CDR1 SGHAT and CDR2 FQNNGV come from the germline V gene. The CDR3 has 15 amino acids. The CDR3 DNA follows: TGTGCCAGCAGCTCACAGGGGGTTCCGCCCTACGAGCAGTACTTC. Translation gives CASSSQGVPPYEQYF.

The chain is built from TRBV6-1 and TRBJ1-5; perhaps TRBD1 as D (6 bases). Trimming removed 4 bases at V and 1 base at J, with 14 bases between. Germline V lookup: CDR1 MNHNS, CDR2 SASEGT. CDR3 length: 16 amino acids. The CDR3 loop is CASSVQGLGSNQPQHF. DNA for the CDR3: TGTGCCAGCAGTGTACAGGGTTTGGGGAGCAATCAGCCCCAGCATTTT.

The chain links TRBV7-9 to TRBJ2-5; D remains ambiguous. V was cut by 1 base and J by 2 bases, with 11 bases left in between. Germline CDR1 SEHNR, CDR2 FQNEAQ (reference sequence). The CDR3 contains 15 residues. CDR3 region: CASSLVSGGQETQYF. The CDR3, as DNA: TGTGCCAGCAGCTTAGTGTCAGGCGGACAAGAGACCCAGTACTTC. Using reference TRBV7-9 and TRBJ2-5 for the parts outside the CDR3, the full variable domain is DTGVSQNPRHKITKRGQNVTFRCDPISEHNRLYWYRQTLGQGPEFLTYFQNEAQLEKSRLLSDRFSAERPKGSFSTLEIQRTEQGDSAMYLCASSLVSGGQETQYFGPGTRLLVL.

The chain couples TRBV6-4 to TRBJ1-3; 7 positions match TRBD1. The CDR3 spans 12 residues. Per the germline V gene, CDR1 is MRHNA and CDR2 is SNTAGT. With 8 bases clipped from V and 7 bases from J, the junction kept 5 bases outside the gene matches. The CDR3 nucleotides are TGTGCCAGCGGGACAGAGCGGAACACCATATATTTT. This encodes CASGTERNTIYF.

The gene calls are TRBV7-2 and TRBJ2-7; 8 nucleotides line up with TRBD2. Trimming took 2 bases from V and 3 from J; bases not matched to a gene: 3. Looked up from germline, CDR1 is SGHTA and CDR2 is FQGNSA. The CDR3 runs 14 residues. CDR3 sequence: CASSLSGGFYEQYF. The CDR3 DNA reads TGTGCCAGCAGCTTATCGGGAGGGTTCTACGAGCAGTACTTC.

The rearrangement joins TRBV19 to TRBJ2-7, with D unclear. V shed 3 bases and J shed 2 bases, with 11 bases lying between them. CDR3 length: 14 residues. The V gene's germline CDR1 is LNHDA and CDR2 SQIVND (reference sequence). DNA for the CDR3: TGTGCCAGTAGTATGGCGGCAAACGCCTACGAGCAGTACTTC. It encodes CASSMAANAYEQYF.

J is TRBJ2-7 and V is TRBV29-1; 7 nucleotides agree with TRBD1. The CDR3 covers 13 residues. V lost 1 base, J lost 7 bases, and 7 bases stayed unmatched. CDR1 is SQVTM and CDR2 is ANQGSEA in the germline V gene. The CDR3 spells CSVEGQGWGEQYF. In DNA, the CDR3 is TGCAGCGTTGAAGGACAGGGATGGGGTGAGCAGTACTTC.

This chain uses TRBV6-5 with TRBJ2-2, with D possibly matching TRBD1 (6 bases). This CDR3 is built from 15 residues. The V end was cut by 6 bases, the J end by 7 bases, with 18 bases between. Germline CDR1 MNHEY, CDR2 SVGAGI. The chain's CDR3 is CASSHWTVISGELFF. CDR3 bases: TGTGCCAGCAGCCACTGGACAGTGATAAGCGGGGAGCTGTTTTTT.

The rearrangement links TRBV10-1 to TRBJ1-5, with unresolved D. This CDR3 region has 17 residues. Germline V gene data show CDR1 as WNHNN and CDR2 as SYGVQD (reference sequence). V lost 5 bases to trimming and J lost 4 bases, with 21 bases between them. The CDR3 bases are TGCGCCAGCAGTAAAGAGGGCCTCGACGTAGGGAATCAGCCCCAGCATTTT. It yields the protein CASSKEGLDVGNQPQHF.

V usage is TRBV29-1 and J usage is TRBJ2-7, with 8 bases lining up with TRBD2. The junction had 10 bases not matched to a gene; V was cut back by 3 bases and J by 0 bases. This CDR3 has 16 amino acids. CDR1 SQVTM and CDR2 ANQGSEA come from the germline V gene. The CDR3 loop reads CSVEVTSDRSSYEQYF. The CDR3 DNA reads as TGCAGCGTTGAGGTGACTAGCGACAGGAGCTCCTACGAGCAGTACTTC.

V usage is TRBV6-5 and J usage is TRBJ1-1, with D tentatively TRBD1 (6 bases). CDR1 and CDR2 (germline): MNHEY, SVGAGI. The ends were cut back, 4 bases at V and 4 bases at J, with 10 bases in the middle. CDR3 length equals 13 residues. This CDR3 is CASSSTGSTEAFF. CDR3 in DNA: TGTGCCAGCAGTTCCACAGGGTCCACTGAAGCTTTCTTT.

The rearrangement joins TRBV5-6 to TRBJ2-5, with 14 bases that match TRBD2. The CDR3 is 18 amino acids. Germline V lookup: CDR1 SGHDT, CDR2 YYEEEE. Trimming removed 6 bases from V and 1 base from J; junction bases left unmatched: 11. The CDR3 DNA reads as TGTGCCAGCAACTTCCTAGGGACTAGCGGGAGTTTCCAAGAGACCCAGTACTTC. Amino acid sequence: CASNFLGTSGSFQETQYF.

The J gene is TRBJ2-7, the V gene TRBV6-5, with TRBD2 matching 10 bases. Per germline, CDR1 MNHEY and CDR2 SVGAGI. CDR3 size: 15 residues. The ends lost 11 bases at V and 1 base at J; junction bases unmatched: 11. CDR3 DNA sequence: TGTGCCGGACCAGGACTAGCGGAATCATCCTACGAGCAGTACTTC. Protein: CAGPGLAESSYEQYF.

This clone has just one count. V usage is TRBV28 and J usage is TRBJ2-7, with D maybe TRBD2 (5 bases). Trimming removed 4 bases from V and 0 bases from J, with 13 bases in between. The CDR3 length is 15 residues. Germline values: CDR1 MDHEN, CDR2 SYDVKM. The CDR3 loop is CASSSPTRSSYEQYF. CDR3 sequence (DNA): TGTGCCAGCAGTTCCCCAACTAGGAGCTCCTACGAGCAGTACTTC.